These 5 T cell receptor beta chains were sequenced from one sample in a study of blood T cell repertoires in COVID-19. Libraries were prepared by immunoSEQ multiplex PCR; TCRdb keeps only in-frame clonotypes and omits some of them. The repertoire includes 110,000 to 150,000 clones, more than 85% of them detected once, and 2.5% to 3% sits in the top ten. Sequenced: peripheral blood. The receptors derive from a man aged 55 to 70 with active or convalescent COVID-19.

The V call is TRBV24-1, the J call TRBJ1-5; no reliable D call. CDR1 and CDR2 from the germline V gene are KGHDR and SFDVKD. This CDR3 has 16 amino acids. Trimming removed 0 bases from V and 0 bases from J, with 8 bases in between. The DNA for the CDR3 is TGTGCCACCAGTGATTTGCGCGGACTTAGCAATCAGCCCCAGCATTTT. This gives the protein CATSDLRGLSNQPQHF.

This clone was seen a single time. The chain employs TRBV6-5 and TRBJ2-5; 10 bases fit TRBD1. The ends lost 6 bases at V and 5 bases at J; junction bases unmatched: 6. CDR1 and CDR2 (germline): MNHEY, SVGAGI. This CDR3 is 14 amino acids long. DNA for the CDR3: TGTGCCAGCAGGACCGGGACAGGGGTTGAGACCCAGTACTTC. Amino acid sequence: CASRTGTGVETQYF.

The chain is built from TRBV6-4 and TRBJ1-4; D might be TRBD1 (5 bases). V was pared by 8 bases and J by 6 bases, with 19 bases between. The CDR3 runs 15 residues. Germline V gene data show CDR1 as MRHNA and CDR2 as SNTAGT. The CDR3 sequence: CASLELTRGDEKLFF. In DNA, the CDR3 is TGTGCCAGCTTGGAACTTACAAGGGGTGATGAAAAACTGTTTTTT.

The genes are TRBV24-1 and TRBJ2-3, with 7 positions matching TRBD1. Germline assignment: CDR1 KGHDR and CDR2 SFDVKD. This CDR3 is 16 amino acids long. The J segment lost 3 bases and the V segment lost 4 bases, leaving 9 bases of the junction unmatched. CDR3 bases: TGTGCCACCAGTGACACGACAGGGTCGCAGACAGATACGCAGTATTTT. Its translation: CATSDTTGSQTDTQYF.

Note on this clone: Distinct nucleotide sequences in the sample also encode this CDR3. The V and J genes are TRBV20-1 and TRBJ2-5; D gene uncertain. The V gene's germline CDR1 is DFQATT and CDR2 SNEGSKA (reference sequence). The CDR3 is made up of 11 amino acids. V was shortened by 3 bases and J by 4 bases, with 6 bases between the two germline ends. The CDR3 bases are TGCAGTGCTAGGTCCCGAGAGACCCAGTACTTC. It translates to CSARSRETQYF.